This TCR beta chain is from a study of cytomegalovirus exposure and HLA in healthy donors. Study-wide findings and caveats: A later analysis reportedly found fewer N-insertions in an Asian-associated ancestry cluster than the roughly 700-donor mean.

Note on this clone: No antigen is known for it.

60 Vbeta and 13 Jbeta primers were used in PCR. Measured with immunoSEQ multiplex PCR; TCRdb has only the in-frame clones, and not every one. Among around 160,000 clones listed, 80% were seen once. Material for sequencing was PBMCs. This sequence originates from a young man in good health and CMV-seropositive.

The DNA for the CDR3 is TGTGCCAGCAGCCTAAGCGGGAGGAGGGCCGGGGAGCTGTTTTTT. This sequence encodes CASSLSGRRAGELFF. The chain combines TRBV11-2 with TRBJ2-2; 9 bases fit TRBD2. The CDR3 has 15 amino acids. V shed 5 bases and J 6 bases; nucleotides not matched to a gene: 7. The germline V gene encodes CDR1 SGHAT and CDR2 FQNNGV.